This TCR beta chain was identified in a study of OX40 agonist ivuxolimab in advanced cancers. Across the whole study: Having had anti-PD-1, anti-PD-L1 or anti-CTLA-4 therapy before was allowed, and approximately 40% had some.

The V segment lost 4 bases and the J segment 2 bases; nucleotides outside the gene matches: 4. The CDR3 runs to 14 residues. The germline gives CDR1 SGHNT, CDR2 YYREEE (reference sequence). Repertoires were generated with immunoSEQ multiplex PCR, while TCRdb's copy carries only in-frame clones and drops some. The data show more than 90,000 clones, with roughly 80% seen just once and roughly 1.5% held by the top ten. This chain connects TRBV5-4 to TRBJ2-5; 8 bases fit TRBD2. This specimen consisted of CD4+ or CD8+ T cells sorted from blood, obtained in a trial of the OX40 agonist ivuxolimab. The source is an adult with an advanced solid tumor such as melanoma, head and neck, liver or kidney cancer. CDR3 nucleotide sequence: TGTGCCAGCAGCCTGGGACTAGGGCAAGAGACCCAGTACTTC. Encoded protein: CASSLGLGQETQYF.